These 29 T cell receptor beta chains were all obtained from the same sample, sequenced in a study of Graves' ophthalmopathy and Graves' hyperthyroidism. Amplification of TCR beta CDR3 regions used RNA transcripts. Second-round multiplex PCR came after first-round RT-PCR with HTBI primers. TCRdb reprocessed the multiplex PCR reads with MiXCR, giving one entry per CDR3 protein. The sample has approximately 460,000 distinct CDR3 sequences; 13% to 15% are singletons. Specimen: blood. The receptor source for this set is a woman younger than 45 with Graves' ophthalmopathy.

This clonotype was recorded many times. This sequence joins TRBV6-1 and TRBJ2-4, with 13 bases that match TRBD2. V was pared by 5 bases and J by 1 base, with 8 bases of the junction left unmatched. CDR3 length: 18 residues. Germline V gene data show CDR1 as MNHNS and CDR2 as SASEGT. The CDR3 DNA reads as TGTGCCAGCAGTAGGACTAGCGGGGGCCAAAGGGCCAAAAACATTCAGTACTTC. It is translated as CASSRTSGGQRAKNIQYF.

This clonotype has a count of ten or more. The rearrangement links TRBV7-9 to TRBJ1-6; the D gene is possibly TRBD1 (6 bases). Trimming removed 4 bases from V and 3 bases from J, with 13 bases in between. This CDR3 is 16 amino acids long. CDR1 and CDR2 from the germline V gene are SEHNR and FQNEAQ (reference sequence). The CDR3 protein is CASSWTTGLYNSPLHF. For the CDR3, the DNA is TGTGCCAGCAGCTGGACTACAGGGCTCTATAATTCACCCCTCCACTTT. The variable domain in full, with the rest retrieved from reference TRBV7-9 and TRBJ1-6, is DTGVSQNPRHKITKRGQNVTFRCDPISEHNRLYWYRQTLGQGPEFLTYFQNEAQLEKSRLLSDRFSAERPKGSFSTLEIQRTEQGDSAMYLCASSWTTGLYNSPLHFGNGTRLTVT.

This clonotype was recorded many times. The chain recombines TRBV12-3 or TRBV12-4 with TRBJ1-5; weak D call: TRBD1 (5 bases). CDR3 size: 15 residues. The germline V and J ends were trimmed by 5 bases and 6 bases, with 17 bases remaining between them. The CDR3 nucleotides are TGTGCCAGCAGTCAAGAGACAGCGTGGGGTCAGCCCCAGCATTTT. Residues: CASSQETAWGQPQHF.

Concerning this clonotype itself: A clone one base away is much larger, so this may be a read error. This sequence joins TRBV10-1 and TRBJ2-5; no reliable D call. Germline V gene data show CDR1 as WNHNN and CDR2 as SYGVQD (reference sequence). The CDR3 totals 16 residues. The CDR3 sequence: CASSYVRVWPSETRYF. The CDR3 DNA reads as TGCGCCAGCAGTTATGTACGGGTTTGGCCATCGGAGACCCGGTACTTC.

The chain employs TRBV10-3 and TRBJ2-7; 7 positions match TRBD1. This CDR3 has 16 amino acids. The V gene's germline CDR1 is ENHRY and CDR2 SYGVKD. V lost 10 bases and J lost 1; bases outside the gene matches: 16. Written as DNA, the CDR3 is TGTGCCACCAAGGGTTCTTCCGGGACAGAGTCCTACGAGCAGTACTTC. Protein sequence: CATKGSSGTESYEQYF.

This clonotype has at least ten counts. The chain uses TRBV7-8 and TRBJ2-7; D uncertain. Germline V gene data show CDR1 as SGHVS and CDR2 as FQNEAQ. The CDR3 length is 14 residues. V was clipped by 1 base and J by 3 bases, with 10 bases between them. CDR3 residues: CASSLEATNYEQYF. The DNA for the CDR3 is TGTGCCAGCAGCTTAGAGGCAACCAACTACGAGCAGTACTTC. Full variable domain (outside the CDR3, taken from reference TRBV7-8 and TRBJ2-7): GAGVSQSPRYKVAKRGQDVALRCDPISGHVSLFWYQQALGQGPEFLTYFQNEAQLDKSGLPSDRFFAERPEGSVSTLKIQRTQQEDSAVYLCASSLEATNYEQYFGPGTRLTVT.

A remark on this clonotype: An end of the junction does not agree with germline; a read error may underlie this. The rearrangement links TRBV7-8 to TRBJ2-2; TRBD2 agrees at 14 bases. Germline V gene sequence: CDR1 SGHVS, CDR2 FQNEAQ. This CDR3 contains 18 residues. CDR3 in DNA: TGTGCTAGCAGCTATATACCGGGACTAGCGGGAGTCACCGGGGAGCTGTGTTTT. It yields the protein CASSYIPGLAGVTGELCF.

This clonotype was observed many times. The V and J genes are TRBV13 and TRBJ1-1; 9 nucleotides agree with TRBD1. CDR1 is PRHDT and CDR2 is FYEKMQ in the germline V gene (reference sequence). Losses at the gene ends were 1 base for V and 11 bases for J; bases not matched to a gene: 11. The CDR3 loop spans 15 amino acids. This CDR3 is CASSLALRDRVMAFF. The CDR3 nucleotides read TGTGCCAGCAGCTTAGCCCTCCGGGACAGGGTTATGGCTTTCTTT.

This clonotype was observed many times. J is TRBJ2-2 and V is TRBV6-5; D perhaps matches TRBD2 (6 bases). With 6 bases removed from V and 3 bases from J, the gap between germline ends came to 8 bases. CDR3 size: 13 residues. The germline V gene encodes CDR1 MNHEY and CDR2 SVGAGI. The CDR3 here is CASRGTYTGELFF. DNA for the CDR3: TGTGCCAGCAGAGGGACTTACACCGGGGAGCTGTTTTTT.

This clonotype has a count of ten or more. The chain is built from TRBV20-1 and TRBJ2-7; possibly TRBD1 for D (6 bases). Looked up from germline, CDR1 is DFQATT and CDR2 is SNEGSKA (reference sequence). The CDR3 has 11 amino acids. The V gene lost 0 bases and the J gene lost 11 bases, with 11 bases spanning the gap. In DNA form, the CDR3 reads TGCAGTGCTAGAGAGGTTGGGGGCAAGTACTTC. Its protein is CSAREVGGKYF.

There are many counts of this clonotype. V and J are TRBV6-1 and TRBJ2-5; D may be TRBD1 (6 bases). The V and J ends lost 6 bases and 3 bases respectively, with 11 bases between them. The germline gives CDR1 MNHNS, CDR2 SASEGT. The CDR3 is 13 residues long. The CDR3 sequence is CASSPQGKETQYF. The CDR3 region has the DNA TGTGCCAGCAGCCCACAGGGTAAAGAGACCCAGTACTTC.

In this sample, this clonotype turned up many times. The rearrangement links TRBV6-5 to TRBJ2-6; D gene ambiguous. CDR1 MNHEY and CDR2 SVGAGI come from the germline V gene. The CDR3 is 14 residues long. Trimming took 5 bases from V and 1 from J, leaving 6 bases between them. Here the CDR3 reads CASSRVSGANVLTF. The DNA for the CDR3 is TGTGCCAGCAGTAGGGTGTCTGGGGCCAACGTCCTGACTTTC.

The chain is built from TRBV6-2 or TRBV6-3 and TRBJ1-5; weak D call: TRBD1 (5 bases). Between the trimmed V and J ends, which lost 7 bases and 0 bases, there was a span of 19 bases. Per germline, CDR1 MNHEY and CDR2 SVGEGT. The length of the CDR3 is 17 residues. DNA for the CDR3: TGTGCCAGCAAAAACGGGGAACAGGAACTTAGCAATCAGCCCCAGCATTTT. It encodes CASKNGEQELSNQPQHF.

This clonotype showed up many times. This chain links TRBV20-1 with TRBJ2-5; 11 bases match TRBD2. V shed 1 base, J shed 7 bases, and the junction held 11 bases outside the gene matches. Germline CDR1 is DFQATT and CDR2 is SNEGSKA (reference sequence). The CDR3 is 16 residues long. CDR3 sequence: CSARVPGTSGRGTQYF. In nucleotides, the CDR3 is TGCAGTGCTAGAGTCCCCGGGACTAGCGGCCGAGGGACCCAGTACTTC.

In its sample, this clonotype was seen once. This rearrangement joins TRBV11-2 to TRBJ1-2; tentatively, D is TRBD1 (5 bases). This CDR3 has 16 residues. CDR1 and CDR2 from the germline V gene are SGHAT and FQNNGV. Trimming removed 0 bases at V and 4 bases at J, with 15 bases between. The CDR3 coding sequence is TGTGCCAGCAGCTTAGAGCCGGCCGCGAGGGGCTATGGCTACACCTTC. As protein: CASSLEPAARGYGYTF.

This clonotype came up a few times. The chain joins TRBV28 to TRBJ2-7; D ambiguous. Germline CDR1 and CDR2: MDHEN and SYDVKM. V was clipped by 6 bases and J by 2 bases, with 11 bases between them. CDR3 length: 13 residues. CDR3 amino acids: CASRPNFPYEQYF. The DNA for the CDR3 is TGTGCCAGCAGACCTAATTTCCCCTACGAGCAGTACTTC.

This clonotype was seen repeatedly, ten times or more. The chain is built from TRBV12-3 or TRBV12-4 and TRBJ1-1; maybe TRBD1 (5 bases). The CDR3 has 13 amino acids. V shed 7 bases and J shed 0 bases, with 9 bases lying between them. CDR3 sequence: CASTWTLNTEAFF. CDR3 DNA: TGTGCCAGCACCTGGACACTGAACACTGAAGCTTTCTTT.

This clonotype has a count of ten or more. J is TRBJ1-2 and V is TRBV28; D call uncertain. With 7 bases removed from V and 8 bases from J, the gap between germline ends came to 11 bases. Germline CDR1 reads MDHEN; CDR2 reads SYDVKM. CDR3 length: 11 amino acids. The CDR3 protein is CASTDRVGYTF. The CDR3 nucleotides are TGTGCCAGCACCGATCGTGTGGGCTACACCTTC.

Ten or more counts support this clonotype. This chain uses TRBV19 with TRBJ2-5, with D possibly TRBD2 on 6 matching bases. CDR3 size: 16 residues. Per germline, CDR1 LNHDA and CDR2 SQIVND (reference sequence). The V and J ends lost 4 bases and 5 bases respectively, with 20 bases between them. CDR3: CASSTPRGSTQETQYF. CDR3 sequence (DNA): TGTGCCAGTAGTACCCCGCGGGGATCAACCCAGGAGACCCAGTACTTC. Using reference TRBV19 and TRBJ2-5 for the parts outside the CDR3, the full variable domain is DGGITQSPKYLFRKEGQNVTLSCEQNLNHDAMYWYRQDPGQGLRLIYYSQIVNDFQKGDIAEGYSVSREKKESFPLTVTSAQKNPTAFYLCASSTPRGSTQETQYFGPGTRLLVL.

Only a few counts were recorded for this clonotype. The CDR3 does not end in the conserved phenylalanine or tryptophan, so this is likely a read error. The chain links TRBV20-1 to TRBJ2-7; 10 bases match TRBD2. The CDR3 extends over 15 amino acids. The V gene's germline CDR1 is DFQATT and CDR2 SNEGSKA (reference sequence). The trim removed 5 bases at V and 4 bases at J, leaving 11 bases unmatched. The CDR3 reads CSAGGLAGALYEQYL. The CDR3 DNA reads as TGCAGTGCTGGGGGCCTAGCGGGAGCTCTATACGAGCAGTACCTC.

This clonotype has a handful of counts. Relative to the germline gene, one junction end is altered; a read error may explain this. This chain joins TRBV14 and TRBJ2-4; possibly TRBD2 for D (5 bases). The CDR3 is made up of 14 amino acids. CDR1 is SGHDN, CDR2 FVKESK, per germline. DNA for the CDR3: TGTGCCAGCAGCCAACGGATCGGGGAGAACATTAAGTACTTC. It encodes CASSQRIGENIKYF.

J is TRBJ2-5 and V is TRBV11-3; tentative D call: TRBD2 (5 bases). Trimming removed 1 base from V and 4 bases from J, with 13 bases in between. This CDR3 has 15 amino acids. Germline CDR1 reads SGHNT; CDR2 reads YENEEA. The CDR3 DNA reads as TGTGCCAGCAGCTTAGGAGGGTTCGATCCAGAGACCCAGTACTTC. As protein: CASSLGGFDPETQYF.

This clonotype was detected ten times or more. J is TRBJ2-7 and V is TRBV9; D is tentatively TRBD1 or TRBD2 (5 bases each). There are 12 residues in the CDR3. The germline V gene encodes CDR1 SGDLS and CDR2 YYNGEE. V lost 5 bases and J 4 bases, leaving 10 bases between the germline ends. CDR3 DNA sequence: TGTGCCAGCAGTGGGGACCAGTACGAGCAGTACTTC. Translation: CASSGDQYEQYF.

This clonotype came up many times. The rearrangement links TRBV24-1 to TRBJ2-2; either TRBD1 or TRBD2 may fit D (5 bases each). CDR3 length: 13 amino acids. The germline V gene has CDR1 KGHDR and CDR2 SFDVKD. Trimming removed 5 bases at V and 5 bases at J, with 8 bases between. The CDR3 loop is CATSAWGTGELFF. The DNA for the CDR3 is TGTGCCACCAGTGCCTGGGGGACCGGGGAGCTGTTTTTT.

This clonotype has at least ten counts. The V call is TRBV12-3 or TRBV12-4, the J call TRBJ1-1, with unresolved D. V shed 5 bases and J shed 7 bases, with 8 bases lying between them. The CDR3 is 11 amino acids. CDR3 DNA sequence: TGTGCCAGCAGTCGGACCGGTGAAGCTTTCTTT. Its translation is CASSRTGEAFF.

This chain connects TRBV30 to TRBJ1-2; D gene ambiguous. This CDR3 comprises 14 residues. Trimming cost V 1 base and J 0 bases, with 9 bases left between them. Germline CDR1 and CDR2: GTSNPN and SVGIG (reference sequence). The CDR3 reads CAWSGPLANYGYTF. As DNA, the CDR3 is TGTGCCTGGAGTGGACCGCTAGCTAACTATGGCTACACCTTC.

This clonotype turned up a few times. J is TRBJ2-7 and V is TRBV30; D might be TRBD1 (6 bases). V shed 7 bases and J shed 0 bases, with 7 bases lying between them. Germline V gives CDR1 GTSNPN, CDR2 SVGIG (reference sequence). This CDR3 spans 11 amino acids. CDR3 nucleotide sequence: TGTGCCTTGGACAGCTCCTACGAGCAGTACTTC. Protein: CALDSSYEQYF.

The chain couples TRBV25-1 to TRBJ2-7; 8 bases map to TRBD2. Trimming at V came to 2 bases and at J to 3 bases, leaving 12 bases not matched to a gene. Germline-derived CDR1 and CDR2 are MGHDK and SYGVNS. The CDR3 totals 17 residues. CDR3 bases: TGTGCCAGCAGTGAAGGTATTGGAGTAGCGGGGTTCTACGAGCAGTACTTC. Translation: CASSEGIGVAGFYEQYF.

This clonotype was observed a handful of times. The junction and the germline gene differ at one end; a read error may be behind it. This rearrangement joins TRBV4-1 to TRBJ1-5; no definite D call. The CDR3 spans 15 residues. The germline CDR1 and CDR2 sequences are MGHRA and YSYEKL. The CDR3 reads CPSSQVRGMNQPQHF. The CDR3 DNA follows: TGCCCCAGCAGCCAGGTACGGGGAATGAATCAGCCCCAGCATTTT.